The sample holds one count of the clone carrying this TCR beta chain. Its antigen remains unknown. The definition of stable Graves' hyperthyroidism was no ophthalmopathy progression within 18 months. Cells are PBMCs isolated from 10 ml of fresh blood. This record comes from a study of T cells in Graves' hyperthyroidism and ophthalmopathy. General study results and limits: In the analysis, a 13 V-J model separated ophthalmopathy from stable hyperthyroidism. Blood also showed most of the thyroid clonotypes that were expanded above 0.001.

V lost 2 bases to trimming and J lost 1 base, with 11 bases between them. Per the germline V gene, CDR1 is SGHTA and CDR2 is FQGNSA. The CDR3 extends over 15 amino acids. It was RNA transcripts that yielded the amplified TCR beta CDR3 regions. First-round RT-PCR targeting the TCR CDR3 was performed with the HTBI primer set. Each CDR3 protein gets one entry after TCRdb re-called the multiplex PCR reads with MiXCR. The repertoire holds about 840,000 distinct CDR3 sequences, with around 38% as singletons. This chain joins TRBV7-2 and TRBJ2-5; D not resolved. Specimen: blood. The receptor was derived from a man aged 18 to 29 with Graves' hyperthyroidism. CDR3 nucleotides: TGTGCCAGCAGCTTAAGCCCTCGAATCCAAGAGACCCAGTACTTC. Amino acid sequence: CASSLSPRIQETQYF.